A single sample gave rise to the 32 T cell receptor beta chains below, sequenced in a study of blood T cell repertoires in COVID-19. Assay used: immunoSEQ multiplex PCR; TCRdb lists only in-frame clones, some missing. Of about 240,000 clones in the sample, about four fifths were seen once. The specimen was peripheral blood. The receptors were sampled from a young woman with acute or convalescent COVID-19.

The V and J genes are TRBV7-2 and TRBJ1-1; the match to TRBD1 covers 7 bases. Germline CDR1 SGHTA, CDR2 FQGNSA. The CDR3 runs to 13 residues. Trimming removed 4 bases from V and 4 bases from J; junction bases left unmatched: 3. CDR3 sequence reads: CASSYRGTTEAFF. DNA for the CDR3: TGTGCCAGCAGCTACAGGGGAACCACTGAAGCTTTCTTT.

This clone has a single count. The rearrangement uses TRBV3-1 (or the pseudogene TRBV3-2) and TRBJ1-6; D may be TRBD1 (5 bases). The germline CDR1 and CDR2 sequences are LGHDT and YNNKEL (reference sequence). Trimming took off 4 bases at V and 0 bases at J, with 10 bases between the two ends. The CDR3 covers 16 residues. The CDR3 bases are TGTGCCAGCAGCCCAACAGGTTTCTCCTATAATTCACCCCTCCACTTT. It is translated as CASSPTGFSYNSPLHF.

This chain connects TRBV9 to TRBJ1-2; a weak D match, TRBD1 (6 bases). The CDR3 sequence is 14 residues long. The V gene's germline CDR1 is SGDLS and CDR2 YYNGEE. V lost 3 bases, J lost 8 bases, and 17 bases lay in between. The CDR3 DNA reads TGTGCCAGCAGCGAGGGGGTGGGCTCTTACGGCTACACCTTC. Translation: CASSEGVGSYGYTF. Drawing the rest from reference TRBV9 and TRBJ1-2, the complete variable domain is DSGVTQTPKHLITATGQRVTLRCSPRSGDLSVYWYQQSLDQGLQFLIQYYNGEERAKGNILERFSAQQFPDLHSELNLSSLELGDSALYFCASSEGVGSYGYTFGSGTRLTVV.

This clone was detected once. The J gene is TRBJ2-2, the V gene TRBV28, with TRBD1 matching 9 bases. The CDR3 contains 15 residues. Germline assignment: CDR1 MDHEN and CDR2 SYDVKM. The V and J ends lost 6 bases and 7 bases, in that order; junction bases with no gene match: 9. Written as DNA, the CDR3 is TGTGCCAGCAGAGTACCGGGACAGGGTAGCGGGGAGCTGTTTTTT. Translated: CASRVPGQGSGELFF.

The rearrangement links TRBV7-3 to TRBJ2-7; 8 nucleotides align to TRBD2. The CDR3 consists of 15 residues. CDR1 and CDR2 from the germline V gene are SGHTA and FQGTGA. The V segment lost 1 base and the J segment 6 bases; nucleotides outside the gene matches: 8. The CDR3 sequence is CASSLNGRANSEQYF. The CDR3 bases are TGTGCCAGCAGCTTAAACGGGAGGGCCAATTCCGAGCAGTACTTC.

This clone has only one observation. This rearrangement joins TRBV3-1 (or the pseudogene TRBV3-2) to TRBJ1-2; weak D call: TRBD1 (5 bases). CDR3 length: 14 amino acids. Germline CDR1 is LGHDT and CDR2 is YNNKEL (reference sequence). Trimming took off 5 bases at V and 8 bases at J, with 18 bases between the two ends. The CDR3 reads CASSLGLSSWGYTF. CDR3 DNA sequence: TGTGCCAGCAGCTTGGGACTGTCGAGTTGGGGCTACACCTTC.

This clone was found many times. The chain couples TRBV7-9 to TRBJ2-4; D is possibly TRBD1 (5 bases). Trimming took 4 bases from V and 5 from J, leaving 12 bases between them. Germline values: CDR1 SEHNR, CDR2 FQNEAQ (reference sequence). This CDR3 has 14 amino acids. The CDR3 region has the DNA TGTGCCAGCAGCTCCAGGGCGGACCAAAACATTCAGTACTTC. This codes for CASSSRADQNIQYF. The full variable domain, with the rest looked up from reference TRBV7-9 and TRBJ2-4, is DTGVSQNPRHKITKRGQNVTFRCDPISEHNRLYWYRQTLGQGPEFLTYFQNEAQLEKSRLLSDRFSAERPKGSFSTLEIQRTEQGDSAMYLCASSSRADQNIQYFGAGTRLSVL.

This sequence joins TRBV5-1 and TRBJ2-2; 7 bases align to TRBD1. The germline CDR1 and CDR2 sequences are SGHRS and YFSETQ. This CDR3 is 18 amino acids long. The V segment lost 3 bases and the J segment 6 bases; nucleotides outside the gene matches: 17. CDR3 DNA sequence: TGCGCCAGCAGCTGGATGGTGGCACTAGGGGGCGGAGCCGGGGAGCTGTTTTTT. Protein sequence: CASSWMVALGGGAGELFF.

As DNA, the CDR3 is TGCGCCAGCAGCTTCAGACGGGAGGGAGAGAATGAGCAGTTCTTC. Translation: CASSFRREGENEQFF. This rearrangement joins TRBV5-1 to TRBJ2-1; 8 nucleotides agree with TRBD2. The J segment lost 7 bases and the V segment lost 2 bases, leaving 8 bases of the junction unmatched. CDR3 length: 15 residues. The germline CDR1 and CDR2 sequences are SGHRS and YFSETQ.

Regarding this clone: Other DNA sequences from this sample encode an identical CDR3 as well. The gene calls are TRBV6-5 and TRBJ1-2; TRBD1 might be the D (6 bases). The CDR3 spans 13 residues. Trimming removed 0 bases from V and 4 bases from J, with 6 bases in between. The V gene's germline CDR1 is MNHEY and CDR2 SVGAGI. The CDR3 loop is CASSYSGGYGYTF. The CDR3 coding sequence is TGTGCCAGCAGTTACTCAGGGGGCTATGGCTACACCTTC.

The J gene is TRBJ1-1, the V gene TRBV19; a weak D match, TRBD1 (5 bases). This CDR3 has 14 residues. Germline-derived CDR1 and CDR2 are LNHDA and SQIVND (reference sequence). V was shortened by 6 bases and J by 0 bases, with 11 bases between the two germline ends. The CDR3 sequence is CASSDRQLNTEAFF. CDR3 nucleotide sequence: TGTGCCAGTAGCGACAGACAGCTGAACACTGAAGCTTTCTTT.

The V call is TRBV12-3 or TRBV12-4, the J call TRBJ2-1; the D gene is possibly TRBD2 (6 bases). The CDR3 is 13 residues long. With 6 bases removed from V and 0 bases from J, the gap between germline ends came to 6 bases. DNA of the CDR3: TGTGCCAGCAGGACTAGCTCCTACAATGAGCAGTTCTTC. This translates into CASRTSSYNEQFF.

The V and J genes are TRBV28 and TRBJ1-4; TRBD1 aligns across 9 bases. The CDR3 is 15 amino acids. Germline V CDR1 and CDR2: MDHEN, SYDVKM. Germline trimming cut 5 bases from V and 7 bases from J; bases unmatched to any gene: 8. As DNA, the CDR3 is TGTGCCAGCAGTGGCCGGGACAGGGCGCTTGAAAAACTGTTTTTT. Translation: CASSGRDRALEKLFF.

This sequence joins TRBV6-5 and TRBJ1-2; D may be TRBD1 (5 bases). The V gene lost 7 bases and the J gene lost 4 bases, with 16 bases spanning the gap. This CDR3 has 14 residues. The germline CDR1 and CDR2 sequences are MNHEY and SVGAGI. The CDR3 reads CASKGRGSSYGYTF. The CDR3 region has the DNA TGTGCCAGCAAGGGGAGGGGTTCATCCTATGGCTACACCTTC.

V is TRBV6-5 and J is TRBJ1-1, with no clear D. Trimming removed 0 bases from V and 0 bases from J, with 8 bases in between. CDR1 and CDR2 from the germline V gene are MNHEY and SVGAGI. The CDR3 has 15 amino acids. CDR3 sequence (DNA): TGTGCCAGCAGTTACTCGAGAGGAATGAACACTGAAGCTTTCTTT. This codes for CASSYSRGMNTEAFF.

In this sample, this clone turned up a few times. The chain is built from TRBV4-1 and TRBJ2-5, with 8 bases lining up with TRBD1. J was trimmed by 4 bases and V by 7 bases; bases with no gene match: 11. The CDR3 extends over 15 amino acids. From germline, CDR1 is MGHRA and CDR2 YSYEKL. The CDR3 is CASKCPPDRVETQYF. The CDR3 bases are TGCGCCAGCAAGTGCCCACCGGACAGGGTAGAGACCCAGTACTTC.

V is TRBV4-2 and J is TRBJ2-5; the match to TRBD2 covers 11 bases. This CDR3 is built from 18 residues. Germline V lookup: CDR1 LGHNA, CDR2 YNFKEQ. V lost 1 base and J lost 1; bases outside the gene matches: 8. The CDR3 spells CASSQGGTSGTVQETQYF. CDR3 nucleotides: TGTGCCAGCAGCCAAGGCGGGACTAGCGGAACCGTCCAAGAGACCCAGTACTTC.

This sequence joins TRBV5-1 and TRBJ1-2, with 8 positions matching TRBD1. The V and J ends lost 5 bases and 7 bases, in that order; junction bases with no gene match: 13. The germline gives CDR1 SGHRS, CDR2 YFSETQ. The CDR3 consists of 15 residues. The CDR3 bases are TGCGCCAGCAGATCTGGTGGGCAGGGGGCTGCTGGCTACACCTTC. The encoded protein is CASRSGGQGAAGYTF.

This clone was counted only a few times. Additional DNA sequences in this sample encode the identical CDR3. The V call is TRBV6-5, the J call TRBJ2-5; 7 nucleotides align to TRBD2. Per germline, CDR1 MNHEY and CDR2 SVGAGI. V shed 2 bases and J 5 bases; nucleotides not matched to a gene: 5. This CDR3 is built from 14 residues. In DNA form, the CDR3 reads TGTGCCAGCAGTTACCCGGGGGGTGGTGAGACCCAGTACTTC. Translation: CASSYPGGGETQYF.

J is TRBJ2-7 and V is TRBV6-5; D may be TRBD2 (5 bases). The V end lost 0 bases, the J end lost 2 bases, and 11 bases lay between the germline ends. The germline CDR1 and CDR2 sequences are MNHEY and SVGAGI. This CDR3 is built from 15 residues. CDR3 nucleotides: TGTGCCAGCAGTTACTCTTCGACGGGGACCTACGAGCAGTACTTC. It yields the protein CASSYSSTGTYEQYF.

This sequence joins TRBV29-1 and TRBJ1-1, with D hard to call. Germline CDR1 and CDR2: SQVTM and ANQGSEA. This CDR3 spans 14 amino acids. V lost 1 base, J lost 0 bases, and 9 bases lay in between. CDR3 in amino acids: CSVEGLEMNTEAFF. CDR3 coding DNA: TGCAGCGTTGAAGGATTGGAGATGAACACTGAAGCTTTCTTT.

This clone was seen just once. The same CDR3 also results from other DNA sequences found in this sample. J is TRBJ2-7 and V is TRBV9; D is undetermined. Deletions cut 0 bases from V and 0 bases from J, with 7 bases between. Germline CDR1 reads SGDLS; CDR2 reads YYNGEE. The CDR3 length is 14 residues. The CDR3 nucleotides read TGTGCCAGCAGCGTAGGTCTGTCCTCCTACGAGCAGTACTTC. Amino acids: CASSVGLSSYEQYF.

This chain connects TRBV28 to TRBJ1-5, with TRBD1 matching 10 bases. With 6 bases clipped from V and 4 bases from J, the junction kept 9 bases outside the gene matches. Germline V CDR1 and CDR2: MDHEN, SYDVKM. The CDR3 length is 16 residues. CDR3 sequence reads: CASSEGDRGGNQPQHF. CDR3 nucleotide sequence: TGTGCCAGCAGCGAAGGGGACAGGGGTGGGAATCAGCCCCAGCATTTT.

The chain employs TRBV6-5 and TRBJ1-2, with 11 bases identical to TRBD1. Per germline, CDR1 MNHEY and CDR2 SVGAGI. CDR3 length: 15 residues. The V and J ends lost 0 bases and 6 bases, in that order; junction bases with no gene match: 3. The CDR3 region has the DNA TGTGCCAGCAGTTACTCTGGACAGGGGGCGGATGGCTACACCTTC. It specifies CASSYSGQGADGYTF.

The genes are TRBV7-2 and TRBJ1-5; TRBD1 matches at 9 bases. This CDR3 comprises 16 residues. Germline V lookup: CDR1 SGHTA, CDR2 FQGNSA. J was trimmed by 1 base and V by 5 bases; bases with no gene match: 6. The CDR3 here is CASSETGGTSNQPQHF. The CDR3 nucleotides read TGTGCCAGCAGCGAGACAGGGGGAACGAGCAATCAGCCCCAGCATTTT. The entire variable domain, with the rest obtained from reference TRBV7-2 and TRBJ1-5, is as follows: GAGVSQSPSNKVTEKGKDVELRCDPISGHTALYWYRQSLGQGLEFLIYFQGNSAPDKSGLPSDRFSAERTGGSVSTLTIQRTQQEDSAVYLCASSETGGTSNQPQHFGDGTRLSIL.

The chain recombines TRBV6-5 with TRBJ1-6, with D tentatively TRBD1 (6 bases). Germline lookup yields CDR1 MNHEY and CDR2 SVGAGI. V was shortened by 6 bases and J by 3 bases, with 12 bases between the two germline ends. The CDR3 consists of 15 residues. The CDR3 DNA sequence: TGTGCCAGCAGAATACAGGGAAGCTATAATTCACCCCTCCACTTT. It yields the protein CASRIQGSYNSPLHF.

As for this clone: At one boundary the junction diverges from the germline segment, which might be a read error. The chain joins TRBV7-7 to TRBJ2-5; a possible D gene is TRBD2 (6 bases). Germline CDR1 and CDR2: SSHAT and FNYEAQ (reference sequence). CDR3 length equals 16 residues. Written as DNA, the CDR3 is TGTGCTAGCAGCTTAGTTGAGGAGGGGCAACAAGAGACCCAGTACTTC. Its translation: CASSLVEEGQQETQYF.

The gene calls are TRBV11-2 and TRBJ2-3; maybe TRBD2 (6 bases). V shed 1 base and J shed 6 bases, with 8 bases lying between them. There are 13 residues in the CDR3. Germline lookup yields CDR1 SGHAT and CDR2 FQNNGV. DNA for the CDR3: TGTGCCAGCAGCTTAGGACGGGGGGATACGCAGTATTTT. This encodes CASSLGRGDTQYF. Complete variable domain (other parts from reference TRBV11-2 and TRBJ2-3): EAGVAQSPRYKIIEKRQSVAFWCNPISGHATLYWYQQILGQGPKLLIQFQNNGVVDDSQLPKDRFSAERLKGVDSTLKIQPAKLEDSAVYLCASSLGRGDTQYFGPGTRLTVL.

This sequence joins TRBV6-1 and TRBJ2-2; D perhaps matches TRBD1 (5 bases). The CDR3 is 14 amino acids. CDR1 is MNHNS, CDR2 SASEGT, per germline. V lost 3 bases to trimming and J lost 6 bases, with 11 bases between them. The CDR3 loop is CASSEKGLAGELFF. The CDR3 nucleotides read TGTGCCAGCAGTGAGAAGGGGTTGGCCGGGGAGCTGTTTTTT.

The chain couples TRBV15 to TRBJ2-1; TRBD2 aligns across 9 bases. This CDR3 region has 17 residues. The V gene's germline CDR1 is LNHNV and CDR2 YYDKDF (reference sequence). Unmatched junction bases numbered 4, after V lost 0 bases and J lost 1 base. The CDR3 spells CATSRDLLAGSYNEQFF. In DNA form, the CDR3 reads TGTGCCACCAGCAGAGATCTCCTAGCGGGATCCTACAATGAGCAGTTCTTC.

The J gene is TRBJ2-5, the V gene TRBV12-5; TRBD2 matches 11 bases. Germline V gives CDR1 LGHNT, CDR2 FRNRAP. The CDR3 is made up of 17 amino acids. The junction had 9 bases not matched to a gene; V was cut back by 1 base and J by 5 bases. Here the CDR3 DNA reads TGTGCTAGTGGTTTGGACACCTTACTAGCGGGAGTTGAGACCCAGTACTTC. Translated, it gives CASGLDTLLAGVETQYF. Full variable domain (rest looked up from reference TRBV12-5 and TRBJ2-5): DARVTQTPRHKVTEMGQEVTMRCQPILGHNTVFWYRQTMMQGLELLAYFRNRAPLDDSGMPKDRFSAEMPDATLATLKIQPSEPRDSAVYFCASGLDTLLAGVETQYFGPGTRLLVL.

The chain has TRBV7-9 and TRBJ2-1; a weak D match, TRBD1 (6 bases). The CDR3 loop spans 13 amino acids. V was trimmed by 1 base and J by 5 bases, leaving 6 bases between them. Germline CDR1 is SEHNR and CDR2 is FQNEAQ (reference sequence). Here the CDR3 reads CASSLGTDNEQFF. In DNA form, the CDR3 reads TGTGCCAGCAGCTTAGGGACAGACAATGAGCAGTTCTTC.